This T cell receptor (beta chain) was sequenced in a study of blood T cell repertoires in COVID-19. At the level of the study: COVID-19 samples collected from the United States, Italy and Spain covered acute and convalescent phases. The cDNA or gDNA used as material had been derived from T cells, B-cell-depleted T cells, or PBMCs.

TCRdb's copy holds only in-frame clones and misses some; the assay was immunoSEQ multiplex PCR. The sample holds under 250,000 clones; around three quarters are singletons and the top ten take 4.5% to 7%. The junction had 1 base not matched to a gene; V was cut back by 4 bases and J by 2 bases. Germline-derived CDR1 and CDR2 are LGHDT and YNNKEL (reference sequence). The CDR3 has 14 residues. The chain couples TRBV3-1 (or the pseudogene TRBV3-2) to TRBJ2-7; 11 nucleotides line up with TRBD2. Source material: peripheral blood. The TCR sequence derives from a woman in her 70s with acute or convalescent COVID-19. DNA of the CDR3: TGTGCCAGCAGCCCTAGCGGGGGGACCTACGAGCAGTACTTC. Its protein product is CASSPSGGTYEQYF.